The present entry profiles one TCR beta chain with its context. These data are taken from a study of blood T cell repertoires in COVID-19. Turning to the study itself: COVID-19 samples, acute and convalescent, were from the United States, Italy and Spain. PBMCs, B-cell-depleted T cells, or T cells provided the cDNA or gDNA that made up the material.

V was clipped by 3 bases and J by 0 bases, with 22 bases between them. Germline loops: CDR1 KGHSH, CDR2 LQKENI. This CDR3 contains 19 residues. In the authors' methods: Reference gene primer amplification gave estimated nucleated cell counts. TCRdb keeps only in-frame clones here, not all; method: immunoSEQ multiplex PCR. The V and J calls and clone size come from that table; D and trimming were worked out from the DNA. This sample has 200,000 to 250,000 clones, with approximately 91% found just once. The V and J genes are TRBV18 and TRBJ2-3; maybe TRBD2 (5 bases). Sequencing input: peripheral blood. This sequence originates from a woman aged 55-69 years with acute or convalescent COVID-19. The DNA for the CDR3 is TGTGCCAGCTCACCCCGGGCCCAACCTACCCGGACTAGCACAGATACGCAGTATTTT. It yields the protein CASSPRAQPTRTSTDTQYF.